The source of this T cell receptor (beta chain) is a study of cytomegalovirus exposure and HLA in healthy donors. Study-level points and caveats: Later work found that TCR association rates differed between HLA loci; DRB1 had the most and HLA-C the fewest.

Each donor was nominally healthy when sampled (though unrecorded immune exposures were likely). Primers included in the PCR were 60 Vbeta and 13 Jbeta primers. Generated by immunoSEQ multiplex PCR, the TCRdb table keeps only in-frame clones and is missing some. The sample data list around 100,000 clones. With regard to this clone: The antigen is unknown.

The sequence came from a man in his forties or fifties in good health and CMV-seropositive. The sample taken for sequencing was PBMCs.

Here the CDR3 DNA reads TGTGCCAGCAGCCCGGGACAGGGGCCGAACACTGAAGCTTTCTTT. As protein: CASSPGQGPNTEAFF. This chain links TRBV14 with TRBJ1-1; TRBD1 matches 10 bases. The CDR3 has 15 residues. After removal of 4 bases from V and 1 base from J, the junction contained 3 bases not matched to a gene. Germline values: CDR1 SGHDN, CDR2 FVKESK.